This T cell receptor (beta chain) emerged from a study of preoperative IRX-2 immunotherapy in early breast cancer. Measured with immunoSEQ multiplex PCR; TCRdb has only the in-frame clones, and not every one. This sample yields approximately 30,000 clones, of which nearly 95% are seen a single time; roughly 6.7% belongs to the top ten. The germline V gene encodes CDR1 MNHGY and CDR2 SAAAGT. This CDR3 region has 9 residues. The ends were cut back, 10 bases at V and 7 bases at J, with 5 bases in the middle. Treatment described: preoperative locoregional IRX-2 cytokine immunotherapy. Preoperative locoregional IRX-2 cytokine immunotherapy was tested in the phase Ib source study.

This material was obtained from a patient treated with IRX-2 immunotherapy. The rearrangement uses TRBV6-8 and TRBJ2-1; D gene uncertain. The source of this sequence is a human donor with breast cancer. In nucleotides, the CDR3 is TGTGCCACCACGAATGAGCAGTTCTTC. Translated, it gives CATTNEQFF.